This T cell receptor beta chain was recorded in a study of CD8 T cells in ankylosing spondylitis. Findings and limits, study-wide: Apparently characteristic of ankylosing spondylitis blood was a TCR beta motif (fewer than ten highly homologous variants).

Via MiXCR, TCRdb re-called the 5' RACE reads, giving one row per CDR3 protein. The data hold about 300,000 distinct CDR3 sequences, with about 20% observed a single time. The table lists this clonotype with a few counts. The target antigen is unknown. The receptor comes from a female donor with ankylosing spondylitis or in good health (not recorded which). The sample consisted of blood, either unsorted or a sorted T cell fraction (not recorded which).

The CDR3 region is CASSYSREVGLGTNEQYF. The DNA of the CDR3 is TGTGCCAGCAGTTACTCGAGGGAAGTGGGACTGGGAACGAATGAGCAGTACTTC. The gene calls are TRBV6-2 or TRBV6-3 and TRBJ2-7, with D tentatively TRBD2 (6 bases). The CDR3 spans 18 residues. Germline V gives CDR1 MNHEY, CDR2 SVGEGT. Trimming removed 0 bases from V and 7 bases from J, with 25 bases in between.